A selection of T cell receptor beta chains follows, all from one sample in a study of T cells in Graves' hyperthyroidism and ophthalmopathy. TCRdb called the multiplex PCR reads again in MiXCR, with one record for every CDR3 protein. The sample consists of roughly 300,000 distinct CDR3 sequences, 15% to 20% of them appearing once. Input material: blood. Every receptor here comes from a woman between 45 and 65 years old with Graves' hyperthyroidism. The CDR3 runs from the conserved cysteine through the conserved F or W. The D gene is left open where the match is weak. Clone size is given for some rows only: seen once, a few or many times, or a class if the clone is expanded.

14 - TRBJ2-7 - TRBV7-2 CASSLDGRSGRPYF TGTGCCAGCAGCTTAGATGGTCGAAGCGGAAGGCCGTACTTC
15 - TRBJ2-3 many TRBV11-2 CASSSSVPLTDTQYF TGTGCCAGCAGCTCCTCAGTCCCCCTCACAGATACGCAGTATTTT
14 - TRBJ1-3 few TRBV12-3/TRBV12-4 CASSLEVSGNTIYF TGTGCCAGCAGTTTGGAAGTCTCTGGAAACACCATATATTTT
15 - TRBJ1-2 many TRBV5-6 CASSLEGTQVEGYTF TGTGCCAGCAGCTTGGAAGGGACGCAAGTGGAAGGCTACACCTTC
15 TRBD1 TRBJ1-4 once TRBV13 CASSPKGTGREKLFF TGTGCCAGCAGCCCCAAGGGGACAGGTCGGGAAAAACTGTTTTTT
13 - TRBJ1-1 many TRBV6-2/TRBV6-3 CASSYNRNTEAFF TGTGCCAGCAGTTACAACAGGAACACTGAAGCTTTCTTT
11 TRBD1 TRBJ2-1 many TRBV30 CAWKTGREQFF TGTGCCTGGAAGACAGGGCGTGAGCAGTTCTTC
13 - TRBJ1-4 - TRBV5-1 CARGSEGPEKLFF TGTGCCAGGGGATCGGAGGGCCCTGAAAAACTGTTTTTT
12 TRBD1 TRBJ2-1 few TRBV12-3/TRBV12-4 CASRMTGNEQFF TGTGCCAGCAGAATGACAGGGAATGAGCAGTTCTTC
14 - TRBJ2-1 - TRBV18 CASSPLVPYNEQFF TGTGCCAGCTCACCGCTAGTCCCCTACAATGAGCAGTTCTTC
13 - TRBJ1-1 - TRBV29-1 CSVELGARTEAFF TGCAGCGTTGAACTCGGGGCGCGAACTGAAGCTTTCTTT
13 TRBD2 TRBJ2-1 few TRBV20-1 CSAPLAGYNEQFF TGCAGTGCTCCGCTAGCGGGGTACAATGAGCAGTTCTTC
16 - TRBJ2-2 few TRBV11-2 CASSKTAHANTGELFF TGTGCCAGCAGCAAGACAGCACACGCGAACACCGGGGAGCTGTTTTTT
13 - TRBJ1-2 many TRBV3-1 CASSRDDAGGYTF TGTGCCAGCAGCCGGGACGATGCTGGTGGCTACACCTTC
15 - TRBJ2-7 - TRBV9 CASSVGVSLSYEQYF TGTGCCAGCAGCGTAGGGGTCAGTCTATCCTACGAGCAGTACTTC
15 TRBD2 TRBJ2-1 many TRBV18 CASSPRVAGYNEQFF TGTGCCAGCTCACCACGGGTAGCGGGATACAATGAGCAGTTCTTC
14 - TRBJ2-3 - TRBV20-1 CSASRHPSTDTQYF TGCAGTGCTAGTCGTCATCCTAGCACAGATACGCAGTATTTT
16 TRBD2 TRBJ2-1 few TRBV5-4 CASSPNLAGGSNEQFF TGTGCCAGCAGCCCGAACCTAGCGGGGGGTTCAAATGAGCAGTTCTTC
17 - TRBJ2-2 - TRBV10-3 CAARARRDSSNTGELFF TGTGCCGCTCGAGCCCGCCGGGACTCATCGAACACCGGGGAGCTGTTTTTT
13 - TRBJ2-7 - TRBV29-1 CSVEGTRTYEQYF TGCAGCGTTGAAGGCACACGGACCTACGAGCAGTACTTC
15 - TRBJ2-1 - TRBV7-3 CASSLYPDSYNEQFF TGTGCCAGCAGCTTATACCCGGACTCCTACAATGAGCAGTTCTTC
17 TRBD1 TRBJ2-2 - TRBV5-4 CASSLAEGTANTGELFF TGTGCCAGCAGCTTGGCCGAAGGGACAGCCAACACCGGGGAGCTGTTTTTT
15 TRBD2 TRBJ2-3 few TRBV10-3 CAIRKTSGSTDTQYF TGTGCCATCAGAAAGACTAGCGGGAGCACAGATACGCAGTATTTT